This T cell receptor (beta chain) was sequenced during a study of radiotherapy plus CTLA-4 blockade in lung cancer. Clones were sequenced by immunoSEQ multiplex PCR, and TCRdb holds only the in-frame ones, with some missing. The sample includes about 49,000 clones, roughly 81% of them seen just once. The CDR3 runs to 13 residues. Germline assignment: CDR1 ENHRY and CDR2 SYGVKD. The J segment lost 6 bases and the V segment lost 8 bases, leaving 7 bases of the junction unmatched. The V gene is TRBV10-3, the J gene TRBJ1-5, with 7 bases lining up with TRBD1. Specimen: peripheral blood, collected from a patient treated with radiotherapy plus ipilimumab. The source is a human donor with non-small cell lung cancer whose response to radiotherapy plus ipilimumab could not be evaluated. CDR3 in amino acids: CAIQSDRSQPQHF. The CDR3 nucleotides read TGTGCCATCCAATCGGACAGGAGTCAGCCCCAGCATTTT.